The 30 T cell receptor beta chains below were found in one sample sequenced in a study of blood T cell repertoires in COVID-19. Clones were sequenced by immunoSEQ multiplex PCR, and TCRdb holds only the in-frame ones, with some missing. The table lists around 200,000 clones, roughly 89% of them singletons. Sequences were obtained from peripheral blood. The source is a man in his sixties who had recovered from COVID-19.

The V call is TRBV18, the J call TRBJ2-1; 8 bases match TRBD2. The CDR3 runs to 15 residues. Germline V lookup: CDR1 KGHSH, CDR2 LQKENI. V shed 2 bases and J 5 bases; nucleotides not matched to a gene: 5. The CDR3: CASSPVSGIHNEQFF. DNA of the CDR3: TGTGCCAGCTCACCAGTTAGCGGGATCCACAATGAGCAGTTCTTC.

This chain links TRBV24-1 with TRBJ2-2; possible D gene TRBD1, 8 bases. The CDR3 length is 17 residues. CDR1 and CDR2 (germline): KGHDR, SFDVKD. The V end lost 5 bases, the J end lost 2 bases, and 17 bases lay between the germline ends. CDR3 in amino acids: CATSAPSGQGNTGELFF. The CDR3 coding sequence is TGTGCCACCAGTGCCCCTAGCGGACAGGGAAACACCGGGGAGCTGTTTTTT.

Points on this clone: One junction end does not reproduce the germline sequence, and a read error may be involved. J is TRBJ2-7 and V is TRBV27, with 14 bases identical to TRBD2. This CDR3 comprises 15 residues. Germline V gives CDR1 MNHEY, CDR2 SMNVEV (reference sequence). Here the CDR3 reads CAGSPRTSGRYEQYF. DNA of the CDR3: TGTGCCGGCAGTCCGAGGACTAGCGGGAGGTACGAGCAGTACTTC.

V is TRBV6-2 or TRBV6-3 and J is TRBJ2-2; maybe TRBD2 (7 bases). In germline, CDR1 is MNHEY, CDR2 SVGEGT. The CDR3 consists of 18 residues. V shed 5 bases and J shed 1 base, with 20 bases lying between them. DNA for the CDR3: TGTGCCAGCAGTGGGGGGGCCCAGACTAGCTGGAACACCGGGGAGCTGTTTTTT. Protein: CASSGGAQTSWNTGELFF.

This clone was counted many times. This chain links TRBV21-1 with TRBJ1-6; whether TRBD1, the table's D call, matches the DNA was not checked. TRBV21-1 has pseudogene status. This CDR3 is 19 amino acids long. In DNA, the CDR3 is TGTGCCAGCAGCAAAATAGGGGACAGGGGGCGGTCCTATAATTCACCCCTCCACTTT. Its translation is CASSKIGDRGRSYNSPLHF.

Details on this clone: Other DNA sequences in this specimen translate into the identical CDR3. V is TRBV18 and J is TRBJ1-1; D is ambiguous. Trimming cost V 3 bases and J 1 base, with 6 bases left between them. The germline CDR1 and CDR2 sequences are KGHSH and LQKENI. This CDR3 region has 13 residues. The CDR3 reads CASSPQKNTEAFF. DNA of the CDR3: TGTGCCAGCTCACCTCAGAAGAACACTGAAGCTTTCTTT.

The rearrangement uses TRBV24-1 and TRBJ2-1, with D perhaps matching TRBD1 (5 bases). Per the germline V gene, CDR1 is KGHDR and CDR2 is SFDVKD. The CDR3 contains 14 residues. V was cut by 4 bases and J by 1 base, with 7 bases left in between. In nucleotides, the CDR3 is TGTGCCACCAGTGACCCAGGGTCCTACAATGAGCAGTTCTTC. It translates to CATSDPGSYNEQFF.

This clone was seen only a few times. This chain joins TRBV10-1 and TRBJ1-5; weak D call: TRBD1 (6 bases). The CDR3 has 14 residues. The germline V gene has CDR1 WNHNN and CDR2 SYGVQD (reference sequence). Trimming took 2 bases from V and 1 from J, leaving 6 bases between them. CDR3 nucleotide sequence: TGCGCCAGCAGTGAGAGGGGGAGCAATCAGCCCCAGCATTTT. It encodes CASSERGSNQPQHF.

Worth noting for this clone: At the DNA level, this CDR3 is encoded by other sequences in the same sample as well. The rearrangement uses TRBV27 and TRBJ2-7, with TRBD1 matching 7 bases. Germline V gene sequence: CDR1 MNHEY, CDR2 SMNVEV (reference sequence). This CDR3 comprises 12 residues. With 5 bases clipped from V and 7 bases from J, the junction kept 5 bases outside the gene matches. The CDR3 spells CASSPYRGEQYF. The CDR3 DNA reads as TGTGCCAGCAGTCCCTACAGGGGAGAGCAGTACTTC.

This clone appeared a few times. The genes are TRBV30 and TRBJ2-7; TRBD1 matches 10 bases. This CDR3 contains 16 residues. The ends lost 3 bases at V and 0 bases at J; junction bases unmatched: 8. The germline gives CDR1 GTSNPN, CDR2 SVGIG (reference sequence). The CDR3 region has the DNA TGTGCCTGGAGACTCACCGGGACAGGGGACTCCTACGAGCAGTACTTC. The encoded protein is CAWRLTGTGDSYEQYF.

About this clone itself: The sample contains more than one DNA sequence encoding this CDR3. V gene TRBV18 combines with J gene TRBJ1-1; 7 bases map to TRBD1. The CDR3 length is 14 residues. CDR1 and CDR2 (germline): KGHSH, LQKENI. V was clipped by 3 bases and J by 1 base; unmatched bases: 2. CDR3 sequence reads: CASSPGQSNTEAFF. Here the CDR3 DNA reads TGTGCCAGCTCACCGGGACAGTCGAACACTGAAGCTTTCTTT.

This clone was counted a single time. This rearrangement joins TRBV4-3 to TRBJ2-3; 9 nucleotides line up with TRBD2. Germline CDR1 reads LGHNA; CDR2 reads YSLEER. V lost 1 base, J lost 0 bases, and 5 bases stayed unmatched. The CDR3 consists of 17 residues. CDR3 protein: CASSQGAAGGSTDTQYF. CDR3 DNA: TGCGCCAGCAGCCAAGGCGCAGCGGGGGGCAGCACAGATACGCAGTATTTT.

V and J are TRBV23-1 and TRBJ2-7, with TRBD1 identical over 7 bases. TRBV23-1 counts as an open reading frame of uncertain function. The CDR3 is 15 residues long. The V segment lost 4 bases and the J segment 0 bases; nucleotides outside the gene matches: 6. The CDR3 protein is CASSPWTGCSYEQYF. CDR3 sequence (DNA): TGCGCCAGCAGTCCCTGGACAGGCTGCTCCTACGAGCAGTACTTC.

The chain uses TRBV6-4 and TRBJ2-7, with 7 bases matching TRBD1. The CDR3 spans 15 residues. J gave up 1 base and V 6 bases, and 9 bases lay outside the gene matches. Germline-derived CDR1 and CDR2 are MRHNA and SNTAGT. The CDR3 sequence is CASRGDTGVSYEQYF. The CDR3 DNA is TGTGCCAGCAGAGGGGATACAGGGGTATCCTACGAGCAGTACTTC.

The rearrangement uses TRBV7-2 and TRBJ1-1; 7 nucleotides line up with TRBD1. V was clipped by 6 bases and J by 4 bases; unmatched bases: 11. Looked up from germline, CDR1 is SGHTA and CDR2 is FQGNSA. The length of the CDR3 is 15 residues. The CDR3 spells CASRLTGTAGTEAFF. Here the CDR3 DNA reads TGTGCCAGCAGACTTACCGGGACAGCCGGCACTGAAGCTTTCTTT.

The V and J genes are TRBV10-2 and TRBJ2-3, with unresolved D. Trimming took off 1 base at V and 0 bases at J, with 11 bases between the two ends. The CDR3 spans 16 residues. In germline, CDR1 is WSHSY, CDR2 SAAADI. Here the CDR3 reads CASSEFNILSTDTQYF. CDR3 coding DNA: TGCGCCAGCAGTGAGTTCAACATCCTTAGCACAGATACGCAGTATTTT.

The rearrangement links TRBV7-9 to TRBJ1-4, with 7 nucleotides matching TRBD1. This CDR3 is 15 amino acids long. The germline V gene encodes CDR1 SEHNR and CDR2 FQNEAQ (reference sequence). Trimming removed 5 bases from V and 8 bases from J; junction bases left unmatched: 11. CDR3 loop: CASSLRQGREEKLFF. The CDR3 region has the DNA TGTGCCAGCAGCCTAAGACAGGGTAGAGAGGAAAAACTGTTTTTT.

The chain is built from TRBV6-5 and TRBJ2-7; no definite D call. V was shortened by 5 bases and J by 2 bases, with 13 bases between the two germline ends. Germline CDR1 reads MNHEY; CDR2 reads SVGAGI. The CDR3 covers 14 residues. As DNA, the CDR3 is TGTGCCAGCAGTCTCCAAGACGGAGCCTACGAGCAGTACTTC. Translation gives CASSLQDGAYEQYF.

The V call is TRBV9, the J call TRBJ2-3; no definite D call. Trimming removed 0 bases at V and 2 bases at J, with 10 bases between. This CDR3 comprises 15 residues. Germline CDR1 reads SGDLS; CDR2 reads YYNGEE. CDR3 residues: CASSVELASTDTQYF. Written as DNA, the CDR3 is TGTGCCAGCAGCGTAGAGTTGGCTTCCACAGATACGCAGTATTTT.

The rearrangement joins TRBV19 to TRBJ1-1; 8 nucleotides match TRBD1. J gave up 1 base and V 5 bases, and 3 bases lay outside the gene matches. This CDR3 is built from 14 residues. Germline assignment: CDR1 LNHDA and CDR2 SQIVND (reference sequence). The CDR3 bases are TGTGCCAGTAGTGCCAGGGGGCCGAACACTGAAGCTTTCTTT. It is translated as CASSARGPNTEAFF.

The CDR3 loop reads CASTPQSRGELFF. CDR3 nucleotide sequence: TGTGCCAGCACCCCCCAGTCGAGGGGGGAGCTGTTTTTT. The V call is TRBV28, the J call TRBJ2-2, with unresolved D. CDR3 length: 13 residues. Germline V gene sequence: CDR1 MDHEN, CDR2 SYDVKM. V dropped 7 bases and J dropped 8 bases, with 14 bases sitting between them.

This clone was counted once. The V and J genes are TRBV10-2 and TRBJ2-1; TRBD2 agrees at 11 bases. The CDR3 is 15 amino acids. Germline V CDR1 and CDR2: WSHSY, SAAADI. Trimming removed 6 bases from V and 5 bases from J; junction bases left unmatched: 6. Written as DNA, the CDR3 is TGCGCCAGCAGGGTAGCGGGAGGGCCCCACAATGAGCAGTTCTTC. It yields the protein CASRVAGGPHNEQFF.

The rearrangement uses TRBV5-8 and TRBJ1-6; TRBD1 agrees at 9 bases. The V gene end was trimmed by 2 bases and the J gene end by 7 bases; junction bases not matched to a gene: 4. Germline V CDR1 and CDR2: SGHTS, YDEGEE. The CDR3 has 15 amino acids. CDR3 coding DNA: TGTGCCAGCAGCTTCCTCGACAGGGGGAATTCACCCCTCCACTTT. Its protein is CASSFLDRGNSPLHF.

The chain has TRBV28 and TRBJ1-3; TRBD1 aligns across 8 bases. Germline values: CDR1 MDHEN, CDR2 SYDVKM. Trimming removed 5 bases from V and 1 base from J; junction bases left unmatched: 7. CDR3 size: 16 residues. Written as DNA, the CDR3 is TGTGCCAGCAGTCTCTTGGGACAGGTTTCTGGAAACACCATATATTTT. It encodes CASSLLGQVSGNTIYF.

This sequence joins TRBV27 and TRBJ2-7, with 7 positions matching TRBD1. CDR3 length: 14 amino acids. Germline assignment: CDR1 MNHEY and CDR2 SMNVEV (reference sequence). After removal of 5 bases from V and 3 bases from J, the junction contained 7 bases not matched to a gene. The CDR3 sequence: CASSRQGPFYEQYF. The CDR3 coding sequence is TGTGCCAGCAGTCGACAGGGCCCGTTCTACGAGCAGTACTTC.

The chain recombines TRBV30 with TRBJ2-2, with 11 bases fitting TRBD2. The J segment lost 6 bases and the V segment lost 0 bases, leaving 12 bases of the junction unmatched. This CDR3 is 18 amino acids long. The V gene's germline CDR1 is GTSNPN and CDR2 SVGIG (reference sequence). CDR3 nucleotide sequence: TGTGCCTGGAGTGTCCCATTGGGACTAGCGGTAGGGGCCGGGGAGCTGTTTTTT. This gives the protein CAWSVPLGLAVGAGELFF.

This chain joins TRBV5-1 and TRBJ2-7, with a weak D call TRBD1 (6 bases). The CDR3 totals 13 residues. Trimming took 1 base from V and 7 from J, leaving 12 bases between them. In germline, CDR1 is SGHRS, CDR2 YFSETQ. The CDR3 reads CASSLQGTGEQYF. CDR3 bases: TGCGCCAGCAGCTTGCAGGGGACGGGGGAGCAGTACTTC.

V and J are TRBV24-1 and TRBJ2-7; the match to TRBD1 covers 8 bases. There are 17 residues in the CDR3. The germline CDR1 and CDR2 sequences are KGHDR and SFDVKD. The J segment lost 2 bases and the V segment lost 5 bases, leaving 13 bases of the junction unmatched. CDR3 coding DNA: TGTGCCACCAGTGCCCCCCATGGGGACAGGAGACCCTACGAGCAGTACTTC. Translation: CATSAPHGDRRPYEQYF.

The CDR3 loop is CASSLEFWAVSGNTIYF. CDR3 coding DNA: TGTGCCAGCAGCTTGGAATTCTGGGCAGTCTCTGGAAACACCATATATTTT. The genes are TRBV7-2 and TRBJ1-3, with D hard to call. V lost 3 bases to trimming and J lost 0 bases, with 15 bases between them. The CDR3 is 17 residues long. The V gene's germline CDR1 is SGHTA and CDR2 FQGNSA.

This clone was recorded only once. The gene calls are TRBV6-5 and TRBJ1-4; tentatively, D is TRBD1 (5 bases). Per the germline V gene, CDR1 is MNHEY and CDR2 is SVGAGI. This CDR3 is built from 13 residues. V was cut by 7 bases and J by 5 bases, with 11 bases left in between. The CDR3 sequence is CASMGGKNEKLFF. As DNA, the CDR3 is TGTGCCAGCATGGGGGGGAAGAATGAAAAACTGTTTTTT.